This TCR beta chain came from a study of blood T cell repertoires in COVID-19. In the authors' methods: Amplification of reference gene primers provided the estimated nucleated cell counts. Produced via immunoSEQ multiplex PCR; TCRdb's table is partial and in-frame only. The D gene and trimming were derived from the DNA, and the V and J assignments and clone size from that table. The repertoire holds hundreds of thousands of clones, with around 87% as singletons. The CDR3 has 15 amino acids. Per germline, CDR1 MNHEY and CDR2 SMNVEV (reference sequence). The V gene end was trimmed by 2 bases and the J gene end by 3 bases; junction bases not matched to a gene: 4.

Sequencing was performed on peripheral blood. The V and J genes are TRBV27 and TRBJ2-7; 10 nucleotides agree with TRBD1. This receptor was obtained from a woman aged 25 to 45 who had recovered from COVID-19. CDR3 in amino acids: CASSLTGTGDYEQYF. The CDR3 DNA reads TGTGCCAGCAGTTTAACTGGGACAGGGGACTACGAGCAGTACTTC.